This record concerns one TCR beta chain sequence. The data belong to a study of blood T cell repertoires in COVID-19. Turning to the study itself: Sites across the United States, Italy and Spain contributed samples from acute and convalescent COVID-19. PBMCs, B-cell-depleted T cells, or T cells provided the cDNA or gDNA that made up the material.

Original analysis: Reference gene primers were amplified, and this amplification served to estimate nucleated cell counts. Assay: immunoSEQ multiplex PCR; the TCRdb copy retains only in-frame clones and omits some. V and J calls and clone size follow that table, whereas D and trimming were derived from the DNA. Of around 200,000 clones in the sample, around 80% are singletons; the top ten hold 2.5% to 3%. This CDR3 has 15 amino acids. Germline V gene data show CDR1 as MGHRA and CDR2 as YSYEKL. V was pared by 0 bases and J by 8 bases, with 14 bases between. The chain joins TRBV4-1 to TRBJ2-1; D is possibly TRBD2 (7 bases). Specimen: peripheral blood. The origin of this receptor is a woman older than 75 with active or convalescent COVID-19. In DNA, the CDR3 is TGCGCCAGCAGCCAAGACGGGGGGCGCGCATATGAGCAGTTCTTC. Amino acid sequence: CASSQDGGRAYEQFF.